Listed below are T cell receptor beta chains from one sample, sequenced in a study of regulatory T cells in long-lasting Graves disease. A single record per CDR3 protein comes from TCRdb applying MiXCR to the multiplex PCR reads. The data contain under 500,000 distinct CDR3 sequences, less than 25% of them singletons. The material was peripheral blood mononuclear cells (PBMCs), obtained when the disease was refractory, from a patient treated with antithyroid drugs. The receptors were sampled from a female donor with Graves disease. CDR3s leave out the opening cysteine and the closing phenylalanine or tryptophan. Each record gives: clone size, V gene, D gene, J gene, CDR3 protein. D genes are given only for firm matches. Clone size, where shown, is once, few, many, or a class for clones that have expanded.

few	TRBV12-3/TRBV12-4	TRBD1	TRBJ2-2	ASTDRGPGELF
many	TRBV12-3/TRBV12-4	TRBD1	TRBJ1-1	ASKNGQGAYTEAF
NA	TRBV20-1	TRBD1	TRBJ2-1	SARGTGAGNEQF
NA	TRBV19	NA	TRBJ1-1	ASRSGINTEAF
NA	TRBV10-3	NA	TRBJ2-3	AIRDPGLGTDTQY
many	TRBV28	NA	TRBJ1-2	ASSSLPDNYGYT
many	TRBV11-1	NA	TRBJ2-5	ASTHDGRGPETQY
many	TRBV2	NA	TRBJ1-1	ASSYGGHPGTEAF
few	TRBV19	TRBD1	TRBJ1-5	ASSDRGLDQPQH
many	TRBV28	NA	TRBJ2-5	ASSHEGLSVVTQY
NA	TRBV4-3	TRBD1	TRBJ2-7	ASSQFRGRDYEQY
many	TRBV20-1	TRBD1	TRBJ1-5	SASQGQANNQPQH
many	TRBV27	NA	TRBJ2-5	ASSPSSLGETQY
few	TRBV9	TRBD2	TRBJ2-5	ASSAGLAGGTYQETQY
many	TRBV6-5	NA	TRBJ1-6	ASSYSASSYNSPLH
few	TRBV10-3	NA	TRBJ1-3	AISESTGNTIY
few	TRBV7-6	TRBD2	TRBJ2-5	ASSLPLAGVVREGETQY
NA	TRBV18	TRBD2	TRBJ2-7	ASSPTSGTTYEQY
NA	TRBV20-1	NA	TRBJ2-7	SARMGRATRYEQY
many	TRBV2	NA	TRBJ2-7	ASTWGRIDEQY
once	TRBV2	TRBD2	TRBJ2-2	AINPLASGTGELL
few	TRBV15	NA	TRBJ2-6	ATLGATTRSSGANVLT
NA	TRBV7-2	NA	TRBJ2-1	ASSPLGGRLEQF
many	TRBV24-1	NA	TRBJ2-5	ATSANYQETQY
many	TRBV3-1	NA	TRBJ1-2	ASSQGHNNPYGYT
few	TRBV12-3/TRBV12-4	TRBD2	TRBJ2-2	ASTHTSGANTGELF
few	TRBV4-3	NA	TRBJ2-7	ASSQVATSEQY
NA	TRBV5-1	TRBD1	TRBJ2-6	ASSSGTGIGANVLT
many	TRBV28	NA	TRBJ2-1	ASSFGRDNEQF